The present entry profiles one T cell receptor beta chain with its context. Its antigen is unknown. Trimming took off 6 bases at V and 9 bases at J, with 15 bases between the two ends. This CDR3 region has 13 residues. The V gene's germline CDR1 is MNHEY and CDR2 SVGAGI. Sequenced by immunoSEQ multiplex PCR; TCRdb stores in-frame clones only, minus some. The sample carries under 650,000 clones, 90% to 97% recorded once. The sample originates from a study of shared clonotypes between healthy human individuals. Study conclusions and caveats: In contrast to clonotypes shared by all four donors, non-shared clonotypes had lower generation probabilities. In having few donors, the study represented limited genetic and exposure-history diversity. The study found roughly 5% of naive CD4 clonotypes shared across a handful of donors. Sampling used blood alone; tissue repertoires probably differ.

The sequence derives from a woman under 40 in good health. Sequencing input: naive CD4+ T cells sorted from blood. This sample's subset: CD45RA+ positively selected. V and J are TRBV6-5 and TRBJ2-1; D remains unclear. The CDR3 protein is CASRRAGGIEQFF. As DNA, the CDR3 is TGTGCCAGCAGACGGGCCGGCGGCATTGAGCAGTTCTTC.